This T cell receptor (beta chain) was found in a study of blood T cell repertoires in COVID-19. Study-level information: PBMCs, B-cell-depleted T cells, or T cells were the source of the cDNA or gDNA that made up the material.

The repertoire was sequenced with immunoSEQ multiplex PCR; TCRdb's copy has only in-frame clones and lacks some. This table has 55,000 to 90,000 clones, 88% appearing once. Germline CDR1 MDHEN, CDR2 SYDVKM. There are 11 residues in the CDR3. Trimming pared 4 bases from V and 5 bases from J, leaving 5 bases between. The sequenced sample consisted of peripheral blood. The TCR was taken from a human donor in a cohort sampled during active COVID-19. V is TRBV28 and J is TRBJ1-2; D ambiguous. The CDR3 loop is CASSSNYGYTF. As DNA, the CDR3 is TGTGCCAGCAGTTCAAATTATGGCTACACCTTC.